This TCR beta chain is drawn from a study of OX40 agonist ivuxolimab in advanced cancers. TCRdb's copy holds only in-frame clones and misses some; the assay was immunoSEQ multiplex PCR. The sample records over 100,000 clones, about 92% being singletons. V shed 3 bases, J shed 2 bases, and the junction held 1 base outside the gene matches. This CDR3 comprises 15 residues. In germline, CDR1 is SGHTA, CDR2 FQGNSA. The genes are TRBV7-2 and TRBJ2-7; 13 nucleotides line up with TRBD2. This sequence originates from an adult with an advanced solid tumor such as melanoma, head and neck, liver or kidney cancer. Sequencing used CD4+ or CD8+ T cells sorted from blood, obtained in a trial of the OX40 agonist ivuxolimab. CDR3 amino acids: CASSFGLAGAYEQYF. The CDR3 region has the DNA TGTGCCAGCAGCTTCGGACTAGCGGGGGCCTACGAGCAGTACTTC.